Listed here are 3 T cell receptor beta chains from one sample, sequenced in a study of blood T cell repertoires in COVID-19. Sequenced by immunoSEQ multiplex PCR; TCRdb stores in-frame clones only, minus some. The sample includes some 130,000 clones, 85% to 90% of them seen just once. Sequenced material: peripheral blood. These receptors were taken from a man in his 70s with active COVID-19.

The chain links TRBV11-2 to TRBJ2-2; 10 bases align to TRBD2. V lost 3 bases, J lost 6 bases, and 7 bases stayed unmatched. Germline V gene data show CDR1 as SGHAT and CDR2 as FQNNGV. The CDR3 is 16 residues long. The CDR3 reads CASSFPLAGVSGELFF. Here the CDR3 DNA reads TGTGCCAGCAGCTTCCCCCTAGCGGGAGTTTCCGGGGAGCTGTTTTTT.

This clone was counted only a few times. The chain has TRBV2 and TRBJ1-6, with TRBD1 matching over 8 bases. J lost 7 bases, V lost 6 bases, and 8 bases had no gene match. The germline V gene encodes CDR1 SNHLY and CDR2 FYNNEI. There are 15 residues in the CDR3. The CDR3 DNA sequence: TGTGCCAGCAGGGCAGGGGGCGCCGGGAATTCACCCCTCCACTTT. This encodes CASRAGGAGNSPLHF.

The chain combines TRBV11-3 with TRBJ2-7, with TRBD1 matching 7 bases. The V gene's germline CDR1 is SGHNT and CDR2 YENEEA. CDR3 length equals 13 residues. After removal of 4 bases from V and 3 bases from J, the junction contained 3 bases not matched to a gene. CDR3 residues: CASSSDRNYEQYF. DNA for the CDR3: TGTGCCAGCAGCTCGGACAGGAACTACGAGCAGTACTTC.